One sample yielded the 16 T cell receptor beta chains listed below, sequenced in a study of Ad26.COV2.S vaccination and SARS-CoV-2 variants. Specified treatment: 15 to 20 received Ad26.COV2.S at low or high dose, single or two shots; roughly five received placebo; per-sample allocation not given. Vaccine and placebo recipients were sampled on day 63 after the first injection. Using immunoSEQ multiplex PCR, the repertoire was profiled, and TCRdb retains in-frame clones only, with some absent. Altogether roughly 350,000 clones are present, around 90% being singletons, with the ten largest covering around 5.8%. The material sequenced was peripheral blood, taken in a trial of Ad26.COV2.S vaccine versus placebo. The receptors derive from a person aged 18-60 years who received the Ad26.COV2.S COVID-19 vaccine or a placebo.

V usage is TRBV11-2 and J usage is TRBJ2-7, with D possibly TRBD1 on 6 matching bases. Per germline, CDR1 SGHAT and CDR2 FQNNGV. Deletions cut 5 bases from V and 0 bases from J, with 17 bases between. The CDR3 totals 16 residues. The CDR3 reads CASSLLVGGGSYEQYF. The CDR3, as DNA: TGTGCCAGCAGCCTCCTGGTTGGGGGCGGCTCCTACGAGCAGTACTTC. The variable domain in full, completed from reference TRBV11-2 and TRBJ2-7, reads EAGVAQSPRYKIIEKRQSVAFWCNPISGHATLYWYQQILGQGPKLLIQFQNNGVVDDSQLPKDRFSAERLKGVDSTLKIQPAKLEDSAVYLCASSLLVGGGSYEQYFGPGTRLTVT.

J is TRBJ2-5 and V is TRBV6-6; D gene uncertain. Trimming pared 0 bases from V and 7 bases from J, leaving 15 bases between. Germline V gives CDR1 MNHNY, CDR2 SVGAGI (reference sequence). The CDR3 spans 15 residues. The CDR3 region is CASSYSGNLGGTQYF. DNA for the CDR3: TGTGCCAGCAGTTACTCGGGGAACCTCGGCGGGACCCAGTACTTC.

This clone was picked up one time. CDR3 DNA: TGTGCCAGCAGCGGTAAACAATTTGAGCAGTTCTTC. Protein sequence: CASSGKQFEQFF. The V and J genes are TRBV9 and TRBJ2-1; D remains unclear. The germline V gene has CDR1 SGDLS and CDR2 YYNGEE. The CDR3 length is 12 residues. Trimming shortened V by 3 bases and J by 9 bases, and 10 bases separated the two germline ends.

The chain joins TRBV27 to TRBJ2-7; D perhaps matches TRBD1 (5 bases). Germline loops: CDR1 MNHEY, CDR2 SMNVEV (reference sequence). The CDR3 loop spans 13 amino acids. Deletions cut 7 bases from V and 1 base from J, with 11 bases between. This CDR3 reads CASKTQGSYEQYF. CDR3 nucleotides: TGTGCCAGCAAAACTCAGGGTTCCTACGAGCAGTACTTC.

This chain connects TRBV19 to TRBJ1-4; no clear D. Germline lookup yields CDR1 LNHDA and CDR2 SQIVND (reference sequence). Trimming removed 5 bases from V and 0 bases from J, with 13 bases in between. The CDR3 totals 16 residues. CDR3 sequence reads: CASSVRHLATNEKLFF. DNA for the CDR3: TGTGCCAGTAGTGTCCGACACCTTGCAACTAATGAAAAACTGTTTTTT.

This clone was observed once. This rearrangement joins TRBV11-2 to TRBJ2-1; D is unresolved. Trimming shortened V by 5 bases and J by 7 bases, and 18 bases separated the two germline ends. CDR1 and CDR2 from the germline V gene are SGHAT and FQNNGV. The CDR3 sequence is 15 residues long. The CDR3 here is CASSPLRHRGNEQFF. The CDR3 DNA reads as TGTGCCAGCAGCCCCCTCCGGCACCGAGGTAATGAGCAGTTCTTC.

The rearrangement uses TRBV9 and TRBJ2-2; D might be TRBD1 (6 bases). With 5 bases removed from V and 1 base from J, the gap between germline ends came to 6 bases. Germline V gene lookup returns CDR1 SGDLS and CDR2 YYNGEE. The CDR3 length is 13 residues. CDR3 loop: CASRTGNTGELFF. The CDR3 DNA follows: TGTGCCAGCAGGACAGGGAACACCGGGGAGCTGTTTTTT.

V and J are TRBV6-5 and TRBJ2-2, with 7 bases that match TRBD1. The trim removed 5 bases at V and 8 bases at J, leaving 2 bases unmatched. From germline, CDR1 is MNHEY and CDR2 SVGAGI. The CDR3 loop spans 12 amino acids. CDR3 DNA: TGTGCCAGCAGTCACAGGGGAGGGGAGCTGTTTTTT. Its translation: CASSHRGGELFF.

This sequence joins TRBV6-2 or TRBV6-3 and TRBJ2-7; maybe TRBD1 (6 bases). Germline CDR1 MNHEY, CDR2 SVGEGT. V lost 2 bases to trimming and J lost 1 base, with 9 bases between them. This CDR3 has 14 residues. The CDR3 loop is CASSYRGSSYEQYF. The CDR3 region has the DNA TGTGCCAGCAGTTACAGGGGGAGTTCCTACGAGCAGTACTTC.

This clone was seen once. This chain's CDR3 is CASSLDRGDTQYF. The CDR3 bases are TGTGCCAGCAGCTTAGACCGGGGGGATACGCAGTATTTT. This rearrangement joins TRBV7-3 to TRBJ2-3; the D gene is possibly TRBD2 (6 bases). The V end lost 2 bases, the J end lost 6 bases, and 9 bases lay between the germline ends. This CDR3 region has 13 residues. Germline V CDR1 and CDR2: SGHTA, FQGTGA.

The gene calls are TRBV19 and TRBJ2-1; D might be TRBD1 (6 bases). The CDR3 length is 15 residues. The germline V gene has CDR1 LNHDA and CDR2 SQIVND (reference sequence). V lost 0 bases and J lost 9, with 15 bases in between. CDR3 loop: CASSIETGKRGEQFF. CDR3 DNA sequence: TGTGCCAGTAGTATAGAGACAGGTAAACGGGGTGAGCAGTTCTTC. The complete variable domain, with remaining parts taken from reference TRBV19 and TRBJ2-1, reads DGGITQSPKYLFRKEGQNVTLSCEQNLNHDAMYWYRQDPGQGLRLIYYSQIVNDFQKGDIAEGYSVSREKKESFPLTVTSAQKNPTAFYLCASSIETGKRGEQFFGPGTRLTVL.

The V and J genes are TRBV6-2 or TRBV6-3 and TRBJ1-5, with TRBD1 matching 9 bases. V trimming: 4 bases; J trimming: 7 bases; junction bases outside the gene matches: 14. The CDR3 runs 17 residues. The germline V gene has CDR1 MNHEY and CDR2 SVGEGT. The CDR3 nucleotides are TGTGCCAGCAGTTTAAACACCGGGACAGGGAATTTCCAGCCCCAGCATTTT. Encoded protein: CASSLNTGTGNFQPQHF.

This chain connects TRBV3-1 (or the pseudogene TRBV3-2) to TRBJ2-3; 7 nucleotides line up with TRBD1. The CDR3 has 16 amino acids. V was clipped by 0 bases and J by 3 bases; unmatched bases: 6. CDR1 is LGHDT, CDR2 YNNKEL, per germline (reference sequence). This CDR3 is CASSQDTTGWTDTQYF. As DNA, the CDR3 is TGTGCCAGCAGCCAAGATACGACAGGGTGGACAGATACGCAGTATTTT.

This clone came up once. The chain links TRBV28 to TRBJ1-1; 12 nucleotides agree with TRBD1. The CDR3 is 13 amino acids. V gave up 11 bases and J gave up 5 bases; unmatched junction bases: 6. Germline loops: CDR1 MDHEN, CDR2 SYDVKM. CDR3 coding DNA: TGTGCCGGCGGGACAGGGGGCAGAACTGAAGCTTTCTTT. It encodes CAGGTGGRTEAFF.

This clone was found once. The chain combines TRBV7-9 with TRBJ2-7; 7 bases fit TRBD2. The J segment lost 3 bases and the V segment lost 5 bases, leaving 10 bases of the junction unmatched. The CDR3 is 15 amino acids. The germline gives CDR1 SEHNR, CDR2 FQNEAQ (reference sequence). The CDR3 DNA reads TGTGCCAGCAGCGGAGGCTGGGCGGGAGACTACGAGCAGTACTTC. Its translation is CASSGGWAGDYEQYF.

V gene TRBV4-1 combines with J gene TRBJ1-5; possible D gene TRBD1, 5 bases. Trimming shortened V by 0 bases and J by 3 bases, and 12 bases separated the two germline ends. The CDR3 totals 16 residues. CDR1 and CDR2 from the germline V gene are MGHRA and YSYEKL. In DNA, the CDR3 is TGCGCCAGCAGCCAAGAATCCAGGGCCTACAATCAGCCCCAGCATTTT. Amino acid sequence: CASSQESRAYNQPQHF.